The clone carrying this T cell receptor beta chain was seen a single time. The data belong to a study of shared clonotypes between healthy human individuals. Using immunoSEQ multiplex PCR, the repertoire was profiled, and TCRdb retains in-frame clones only, with some absent. This table holds some 1.5 million clones, 95% to 99% found once. The CDR3 sequence is 17 residues long. The sequenced sample consisted of naive CD4+ T cells sorted from blood. The subset denotes: CD45RA+ positively selected. The chain uses TRBV21-1 and TRBJ2-4. TRBV21-1 is a pseudogene locus. The TCR sequence derives from a young man in good health. CDR3: CASSLRAGGATKNIQYF. CDR3 nucleotide sequence: TGTGCCAGCAGCCTGAGGGCCGGGGGCGCGACCAAAAACATTCAGTACTTC.